The entry below describes one T cell receptor (beta chain). The target antigen is unknown. The sample originates from a study of tumor-infiltrating lymphocytes in primary liver carcinoma. Across the whole study: Stage T1-T3 N0M0 tumors spanned about 4.2 to 10 cm. Study findings and constraints: Tumor region pairs overlapped more than did tumor-adjacent and tumor-blood pairs.

Unsorted whole blood supplied the blood RNA, and germline DNA was isolated too. A sample of around 4 milliliters of peripheral blood was taken before surgery. The J segment lost 4 bases and the V segment lost 4 bases, leaving 6 bases of the junction unmatched. This CDR3 has 14 residues. CDR1 is MNHEY and CDR2 is SVGAGI in the germline V gene. Starting material of around 490 ng total RNA yielded TCR beta cDNA via a constant-region primer. Three-round nested multiplex PCR performed with slightly modified ARM-PCR produced the TCR beta libraries. The two initial PCR rounds, around 10 cycles each, used TRBV1-TRBV30 forward and C-beta reverse primers. Each CDR3 protein gets one entry after TCRdb re-called the multiplex PCR reads with MiXCR. This table holds approximately 330,000 distinct CDR3 sequences, about 61% found once.

Source material: peripheral blood. The J gene is TRBJ1-2, the V gene TRBV6-5; 7 nucleotides align to TRBD1. This TCR was recovered from a man aged 35-49 years with primary liver carcinoma and hepatitis B virus infection. The CDR3 DNA sequence: TGTGCCAGCAGTTCGTCGACAGGGACCTATGGCTACACCTTC. Translation: CASSSSTGTYGYTF.